The present entry profiles one T cell receptor beta chain with its context. The entry originates in a study of OX40 agonist ivuxolimab in advanced cancers. TCRdb's table, derived via immunoSEQ multiplex PCR, lists solely in-frame clones and lacks some. The table shows 65,000 or so clones, with roughly 80% occurring only once. This sequence was found in an adult with an advanced solid tumor such as melanoma, head and neck, liver or kidney cancer. The sequenced sample was CD4+ or CD8+ T cells sorted from blood, obtained in a trial of the OX40 agonist ivuxolimab.

The CDR3 protein is CASSFRDYYEQYF. The CDR3 coding sequence is TGTGCCAGTAGTTTCAGAGACTACTACGAGCAGTACTTC. The V gene is TRBV19, the J gene TRBJ2-7; possible D gene TRBD2, 5 bases. Germline V lookup: CDR1 LNHDA, CDR2 SQIVND (reference sequence). This CDR3 contains 13 residues. With 5 bases removed from V and 3 bases from J, the gap between germline ends came to 11 bases.